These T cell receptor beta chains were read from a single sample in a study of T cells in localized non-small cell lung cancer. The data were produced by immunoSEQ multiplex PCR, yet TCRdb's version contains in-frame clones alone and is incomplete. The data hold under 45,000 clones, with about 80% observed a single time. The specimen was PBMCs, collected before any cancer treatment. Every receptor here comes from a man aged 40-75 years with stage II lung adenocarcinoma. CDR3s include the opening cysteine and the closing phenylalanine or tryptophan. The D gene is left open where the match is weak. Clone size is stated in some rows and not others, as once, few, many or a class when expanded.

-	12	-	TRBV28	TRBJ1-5	TGTGCCAGCAGTTCCCGTTATCAGCCCCAGCATTTT	CASSSRYQPQHF
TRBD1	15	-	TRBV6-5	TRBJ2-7	TGTGCCAGCAGCTCCACCGGGACAGGGGGCTACGAGCAGTACTTC	CASSSTGTGGYEQYF
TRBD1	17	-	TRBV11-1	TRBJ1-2	TGTGCCAGCAGCTACGGGGAGACCGGGACAGGGGTTGGAGGCTACACCTTC	CASSYGETGTGVGGYTF
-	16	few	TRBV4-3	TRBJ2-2	TGCGCCAGCAGCCAAGAGCGGTTCTCCAACACCGGGGAGCTGTTTTTT	CASSQERFSNTGELFF
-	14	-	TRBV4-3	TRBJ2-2	TGCGCCAGCAGCCAAGCTCCCCGGGGCGGGGAGCTGTTTTTT	CASSQAPRGGELFF
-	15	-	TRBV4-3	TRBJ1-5	TGCGCCAGCAGCCAACCTGACGGGAGCAATCAGCCCCAGCATTTT	CASSQPDGSNQPQHF
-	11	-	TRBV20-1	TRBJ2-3	TGCAGTGCTAGCACGAGGGATACGCAGTATTTT	CSASTRDTQYF
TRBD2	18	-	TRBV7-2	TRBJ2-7	TGTGCCAGCAGCTTCGGAATTAGCGGGGGGGCCAGAATCTACGAGCAGTACTTC	CASSFGISGGARIYEQYF
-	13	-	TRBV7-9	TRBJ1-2	TGTGCCAGCAGCTTAGACCGGGAGAAGGGCTACACCTTC	CASSLDREKGYTF
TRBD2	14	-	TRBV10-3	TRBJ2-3	TGTGCCATCAGTCGGCGGGAGAGGGGAGATACGCAGTATTTT	CAISRRERGDTQYF
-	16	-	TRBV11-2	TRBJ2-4	TGTGCCAGCAGCTTAGGGCAGGGGGGAACCAAAAACATTCAGTACTTC	CASSLGQGGTKNIQYF
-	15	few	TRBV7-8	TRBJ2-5	TGTGCCAGCAGCTTAGCGAGACAGGCCGAGGGGACCCAGTACTTC	CASSLARQAEGTQYF
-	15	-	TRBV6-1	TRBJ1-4	TGTGCCAGCAGTGAGTTCCGGGCCTCTAATGAAAAACTGTTTTTT	CASSEFRASNEKLFF
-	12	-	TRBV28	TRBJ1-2	TGTGCCAGCAGTTCCGGACAATATGGCTACACCTTC	CASSSGQYGYTF
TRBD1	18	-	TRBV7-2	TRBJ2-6	TGTGCCAGCAGCTTAAAAGTTACCGGGACAGCTGGGGCCAACGTCCTGACTTTC	CASSLKVTGTAGANVLTF
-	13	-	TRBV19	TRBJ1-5	TGTGCCAGTAGTATCCAGGGTAGCCAGCCCCAGCATTTT	CASSIQGSQPQHF
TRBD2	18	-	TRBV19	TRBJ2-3	TGTGCCAGTAGCCCCACCGGGACTAGCGGGAGGGCCTCAGATACGCAGTATTTT	CASSPTGTSGRASDTQYF
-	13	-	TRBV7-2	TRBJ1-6	TGTGCCAGCAGCTTAAAAGGGGACTCACCCCTCCACTTT	CASSLKGDSPLHF
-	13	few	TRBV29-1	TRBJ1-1	TGCAGCGTTTATAGACAGACGAACACTGAAGCTTTCTTT	CSVYRQTNTEAFF
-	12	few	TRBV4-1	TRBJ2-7	TGCGCCAGCAGCCCCGCAGGGAGCCAGCAGTACTTC	CASSPAGSQQYF
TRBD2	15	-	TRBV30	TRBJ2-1	TGTGCCTGGAACCCGGGACTAGCGGGATACAATGAGCAGTTCTTC	CAWNPGLAGYNEQFF
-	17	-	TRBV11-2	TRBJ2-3	TGTGCCAGCAGCCAAATCAAGGGGGGGGGCGGAACAGATACGCAGTATTTT	CASSQIKGGGGTDTQYF
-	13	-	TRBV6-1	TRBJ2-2	TGTGCCAGCAGTGGCCCGATGAGGGGGGAGCTGTTTTTT	CASSGPMRGELFF
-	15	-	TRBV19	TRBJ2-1	TGTGCCAGTAGTCAGGCCGCGGGGGCCAGAAATGAGCAGTTCTTC	CASSQAAGARNEQFF
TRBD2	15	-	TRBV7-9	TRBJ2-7	TGTGCCAGCAGCTTAGGGCATAGCGGGAGTTACGAGCAGTACTTC	CASSLGHSGSYEQYF
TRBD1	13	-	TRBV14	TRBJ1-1	TGTGCCAGCAGTCGACAGGGGAACACTGAAGCTTTCTTT	CASSRQGNTEAFF
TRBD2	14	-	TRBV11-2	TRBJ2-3	TGTGCCAGCAGCTGGGGGGGGAGCACAGATACGCAGTATTTT	CASSWGGSTDTQYF
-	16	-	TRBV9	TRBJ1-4	TGTGCCAGCAGCTCCGAGGAGCCGGCAACTAATGAAAAACTGTTTTTT	CASSSEEPATNEKLFF
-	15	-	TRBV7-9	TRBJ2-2	TGTGCCAGCAGCTTAGCAGGACAGAACACCGGGGAGCTGTTTTTT	CASSLAGQNTGELFF
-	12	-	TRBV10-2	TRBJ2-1	TGCGCCAGCAGTTCCCTGTACAATGAGCAGTTCTTC	CASSSLYNEQFF
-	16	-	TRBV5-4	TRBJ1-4	TGTGCCAGCAGCCCGGGGTCGGGGTACACTAATGAAAAACTGTTTTTT	CASSPGSGYTNEKLFF
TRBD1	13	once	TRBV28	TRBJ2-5	TGTGCCAGCACCGCGACAGGGTCAGAGACCCAGTACTTC	CASTATGSETQYF
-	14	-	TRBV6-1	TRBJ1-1	TGTGCCAGCAGTGAAGACGGGACGAACACTGAAGCTTTCTTT	CASSEDGTNTEAFF
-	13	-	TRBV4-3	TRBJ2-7	TGCGCCAGCAGCCAACTAGCCGGGTCCGAGCAGTACTTC	CASSQLAGSEQYF
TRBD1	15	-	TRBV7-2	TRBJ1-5	TGTGCCAGCAGCTTGAACAGGGGGCGCGGTCAGCCCCAGCATTTT	CASSLNRGRGQPQHF
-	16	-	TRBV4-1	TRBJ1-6	TGCGCCAGCAGCCAACCCGACAGGAGATATAATTCACCCCTCCACTTT	CASSQPDRRYNSPLHF
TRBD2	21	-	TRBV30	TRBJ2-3	TGTGCCTGGGCTCTCCCATCCTGGGCTAGCGGGCCACGGAGGTACACAGATACGCAGTATTTT	CAWALPSWASGPRRYTDTQYF
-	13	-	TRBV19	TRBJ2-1	TGTGCCAGTAGTCCCTATGGGCACTATGAGCAGTTCTTC	CASSPYGHYEQFF
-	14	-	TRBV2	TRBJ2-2	TGTGCCAGCTCCGGGATCGCGAACACCGGGGAGCTGTTTTTT	CASSGIANTGELFF
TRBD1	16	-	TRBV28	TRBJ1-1	TGTGCCAGCGTTATCAGTTCCGGGACAGGGAACACTGAAGCTTTCTTT	CASVISSGTGNTEAFF
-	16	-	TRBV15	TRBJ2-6	TGTGCCACCAGCAGAGACCGGGGGCTCGGGGCCAACGTCCTGACTTTC	CATSRDRGLGANVLTF
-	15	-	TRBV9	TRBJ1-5	TGTGCCAGCAGCGTAGGGGGGGCGAGCAATCAGCCCCAGCATTTT	CASSVGGASNQPQHF
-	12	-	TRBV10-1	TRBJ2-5	TGCGCCAGCAGGGGCCATTGGAGGATCCAGTACTTC	CASRGHWRIQYF
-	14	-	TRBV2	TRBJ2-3	TGTGCCAGCAGTGACTATTCCGGCACAGATACGCAGTATTTT	CASSDYSGTDTQYF